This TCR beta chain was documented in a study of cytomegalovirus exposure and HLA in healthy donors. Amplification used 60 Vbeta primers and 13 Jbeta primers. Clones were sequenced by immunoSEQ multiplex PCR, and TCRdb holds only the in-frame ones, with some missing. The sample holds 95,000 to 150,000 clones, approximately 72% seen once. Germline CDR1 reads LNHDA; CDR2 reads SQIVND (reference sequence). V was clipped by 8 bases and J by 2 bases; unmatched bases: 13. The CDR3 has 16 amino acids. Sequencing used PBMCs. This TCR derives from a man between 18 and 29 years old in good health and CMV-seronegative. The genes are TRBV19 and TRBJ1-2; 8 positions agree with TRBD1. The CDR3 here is CASEHSRTGRNYGYTF. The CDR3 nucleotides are TGTGCCAGTGAACATAGCCGGACAGGGAGGAACTATGGCTACACCTTC.